This T cell receptor (beta chain) was captured in a study of T cell responses to AZD1222 COVID-19 vaccine. Trimming removed 0 bases at V and 1 base at J, with 7 bases between. Germline V gene sequence: CDR1 SGHNT, CDR2 YYREEE (reference sequence). The CDR3 is made up of 14 amino acids. Here immunoSEQ multiplex PCR was the method, and the copy in TCRdb shows in-frame clones only, minus some. Among tens of thousands of clones listed, approximately 89% were seen once. The chain links TRBV5-4 to TRBJ1-1; possible D gene TRBD1, 5 bases. The sequence was collected from an adult in good health. This specimen consisted of peripheral blood, obtained on day 0 of AZD1222 vaccination. The CDR3 DNA is TGTGCCAGCAGCTTGGACAGGTCGAACACTGAAGCTTTCTTT. Protein: CASSLDRSNTEAFF.